Following are 18 T cell receptor beta chains from one sample sequenced in a study of cytomegalovirus exposure and HLA in healthy donors. The study ran its PCR with 60 Vbeta and 13 Jbeta primers. Data came from immunoSEQ multiplex PCR; TCRdb stores just in-frame clones and leaves some out. The table lists approximately 130,000 clones, around 85% of them singletons. Sequencing was performed on PBMCs. The source is a boy between 10 and 17 years old in good health and CMV-seronegative.

This chain uses TRBV4-1 with TRBJ2-7, with D possibly being TRBD1 (5 bases). Germline lookup yields CDR1 MGHRA and CDR2 YSYEKL. The CDR3 length is 14 residues. The ends were cut back, 8 bases at V and 0 bases at J, with 14 bases in the middle. This CDR3 is CASVPGLSSYEQYF. The CDR3 DNA is TGCGCCAGCGTTCCAGGGCTAAGCTCCTACGAGCAGTACTTC.

The genes are TRBV7-9 and TRBJ2-1; 9 nucleotides match TRBD2. Germline trimming cut 1 base from V and 4 bases from J; bases unmatched to any gene: 5. The CDR3 loop spans 16 amino acids. Germline CDR1 and CDR2: SEHNR and FQNEAQ (reference sequence). CDR3 sequence reads: CASSLDAGGPYNEQFF. CDR3 coding DNA: TGTGCCAGCAGCTTAGATGCGGGAGGGCCATACAATGAGCAGTTCTTC.

The J gene is TRBJ2-7, the V gene TRBV2, with 10 bases lining up with TRBD2. The CDR3 has 13 amino acids. Germline V gene lookup returns CDR1 SNHLY and CDR2 FYNNEI. With V trimmed by 4 bases and J by 4 bases, 1 base remained unmatched. The CDR3, as DNA: TGTGCCAGCAGTGGGACTAGCGGTTACGAGCAGTACTTC. Residues: CASSGTSGYEQYF.

The chain has TRBV2 and TRBJ2-7; weak D call: TRBD1 (6 bases). Germline assignment: CDR1 SNHLY and CDR2 FYNNEI. The CDR3 covers 13 residues. V lost 7 bases and J lost 4, with 14 bases in between. CDR3 sequence (DNA): TGTGCCAGCAACGACAGGCAACCTTACGAGCAGTACTTC. It translates to CASNDRQPYEQYF.

The rearrangement uses TRBV19 and TRBJ2-7; TRBD1 might be the D (7 bases). Trimming removed 8 bases at V and 2 bases at J, with 16 bases between. Germline CDR1 LNHDA, CDR2 SQIVND (reference sequence). The CDR3 is 14 residues long. The CDR3 loop is CASSSGGGTYEQYF. DNA of the CDR3: TGTGCCAGTTCCTCAGGGGGAGGTACCTACGAGCAGTACTTC. The variable domain in full, with the rest retrieved from reference TRBV19 and TRBJ2-7, is DGGITQSPKYLFRKEGQNVTLSCEQNLNHDAMYWYRQDPGQGLRLIYYSQIVNDFQKGDIAEGYSVSREKKESFPLTVTSAQKNPTAFYLCASSSGGGTYEQYFGPGTRLTVT.

The V and J genes are TRBV9 and TRBJ2-1; a weak D match, TRBD2 (6 bases). The V end lost 4 bases, the J end lost 0 bases, and 17 bases lay between the germline ends. Per germline, CDR1 SGDLS and CDR2 YYNGEE. The length of the CDR3 is 17 residues. In nucleotides, the CDR3 is TGTGCCAGCAGCCTCATGGGGACTGACGGCTCCTACAATGAGCAGTTCTTC. Encoded protein: CASSLMGTDGSYNEQFF.

In DNA, the CDR3 is TGTGCCAGCAGCAAAAACAGGGGGCCTTACACTGAAGCTTTCTTT. Protein sequence: CASSKNRGPYTEAFF. The chain uses TRBV7-8 and TRBJ1-1, with TRBD1 matching 9 bases. Germline V gives CDR1 SGHVS, CDR2 FQNEAQ. The CDR3 is 15 amino acids. Losses at the gene ends were 5 bases for V and 3 bases for J; bases not matched to a gene: 7.

The rearrangement links TRBV7-6 to TRBJ1-6; 10 bases are a match to TRBD1. CDR3 length equals 16 residues. V gave up 5 bases and J gave up 8 bases; unmatched junction bases: 9. Germline CDR1 is SGHVS and CDR2 is FNYEAQ. The CDR3 region has the DNA TGTGCCAGCAGCCCCCGGCTGGACAGGGGGGATTCACCCCTCCACTTT. Protein sequence: CASSPRLDRGDSPLHF.

The rearrangement links TRBV7-6 to TRBJ2-3; TRBD2 matches at 11 bases. This CDR3 is built from 16 residues. Germline V gene sequence: CDR1 SGHVS, CDR2 FNYEAQ. Trimming took 5 bases from V and 0 from J; bases not matched to a gene: 4. In DNA form, the CDR3 reads TGTGCCAGCAGCCAATTAGCGGGGGGGAGCACAGATACGCAGTATTTT. Protein sequence: CASSQLAGGSTDTQYF.

The chain combines TRBV11-2 with TRBJ2-1; 9 bases are shared with TRBD1. Germline-derived CDR1 and CDR2 are SGHAT and FQNNGV. The trim removed 0 bases at V and 5 bases at J, leaving 8 bases unmatched. The CDR3 spans 17 residues. CDR3 coding DNA: TGTGCCAGCAGCTTAGATGATTGGGACAGGGAGAACAATGAGCAGTTCTTC. Residues: CASSLDDWDRENNEQFF.

The chain couples TRBV5-4 to TRBJ2-1; D may be TRBD1 (5 bases). CDR1 is SGHNT and CDR2 is YYREEE in the germline V gene (reference sequence). V lost 0 bases and J 8 bases, leaving 12 bases between the germline ends. The CDR3 is 14 amino acids. CDR3 amino acids: CASSLDYGAHEQFF. In nucleotides, the CDR3 is TGTGCCAGCAGCTTGGACTATGGGGCCCATGAGCAGTTCTTC.

The gene calls are TRBV7-8 and TRBJ2-3; 7 nucleotides agree with TRBD2. Germline CDR1 SGHVS, CDR2 FQNEAQ. The CDR3 consists of 13 residues. V lost 3 bases and J lost 3; bases outside the gene matches: 0. The CDR3 sequence is CASSLRETDTQYF. CDR3 nucleotide sequence: TGTGCCAGCAGCTTGCGGGAGACAGATACGCAGTATTTT. Full variable domain (missing parts from reference TRBV7-8 and TRBJ2-3): GAGVSQSPRYKVAKRGQDVALRCDPISGHVSLFWYQQALGQGPEFLTYFQNEAQLDKSGLPSDRFFAERPEGSVSTLKIQRTQQEDSAVYLCASSLRETDTQYFGPGTRLTVL.

The V gene is TRBV27, the J gene TRBJ2-2, with D possibly TRBD1 on 6 matching bases. In germline, CDR1 is MNHEY, CDR2 SMNVEV (reference sequence). Trimming cost V 1 base and J 3 bases, with 12 bases left between them. The CDR3 is made up of 16 amino acids. CDR3 residues: CASSLWAGVDTGELFF. In DNA form, the CDR3 reads TGTGCCAGCAGTTTATGGGCAGGGGTCGACACCGGGGAGCTGTTTTTT.

J is TRBJ1-1 and V is TRBV6-4; 9 bases are a match to TRBD1. The CDR3 sequence is 13 residues long. Germline trimming cut 2 bases from V and 5 bases from J; bases unmatched to any gene: 0. Germline V gives CDR1 MRHNA, CDR2 SNTAGT. This CDR3 reads CASSDGQGTEAFF. The CDR3, as DNA: TGTGCCAGCAGTGACGGACAGGGGACTGAAGCTTTCTTT.

This clone was recorded once. This sequence joins TRBV6-1 and TRBJ2-1; D uncertain. V was trimmed by 4 bases and J by 3 bases, leaving 4 bases between them. This CDR3 contains 12 residues. Germline V gene sequence: CDR1 MNHNS, CDR2 SASEGT. Here the CDR3 DNA reads TGTGCCAGCAGTGCTAGCTACAATGAGCAGTTCTTC. Residues: CASSASYNEQFF.

This chain joins TRBV13 and TRBJ2-7; TRBD2 aligns across 8 bases. J was trimmed by 0 bases and V by 4 bases; bases with no gene match: 5. CDR3 length equals 15 residues. The germline gives CDR1 PRHDT, CDR2 FYEKMQ (reference sequence). CDR3 in amino acids: CASSSAGATSYEQYF. The CDR3 DNA is TGTGCCAGCAGCTCAGCGGGAGCCACCTCCTACGAGCAGTACTTC. The complete variable domain, with remaining parts taken from reference TRBV13 and TRBJ2-7, reads AAGVIQSPRHLIKEKRETATLKCYPIPRHDTVYWYQQGPGQDPQFLISFYEKMQSDKGSIPDRFSAQQFSDYHSELNMSSLELGDSALYFCASSSAGATSYEQYFGPGTRLTVT.

The chain has TRBV30 and TRBJ2-1; D is possibly TRBD2 (6 bases). Trimming took off 0 bases at V and 4 bases at J, with 16 bases between the two ends. The CDR3 extends over 16 amino acids. Germline V CDR1 and CDR2: GTSNPN, SVGIG (reference sequence). Here the CDR3 DNA reads TGTGCCTGGAGTGTGGGCCGGGACTTCTTATACAATGAGCAGTTCTTC. This sequence encodes CAWSVGRDFLYNEQFF.

The chain is built from TRBV28 and TRBJ2-7, with D possibly being TRBD2 (5 bases). The ends were cut back, 2 bases at V and 5 bases at J, with 7 bases in the middle. The length of the CDR3 is 12 residues. Germline V gene lookup returns CDR1 MDHEN and CDR2 SYDVKM. CDR3 region: CASSLRGHEQYF. Written as DNA, the CDR3 is TGTGCCAGCAGTTTACGGGGTCACGAGCAGTACTTC. Based on the CDR3 plus reference TRBV28 and TRBJ2-7, the full variable domain is DVKVTQSSRYLVKRTGEKVFLECVQDMDHENMFWYRQDPGLGLRLIYFSYDVKMKEKGDIPEGYSVSREKKERFSLILESASTNQTSMYLCASSLRGHEQYFGPGTRLTVT.